The TCR beta chain under discussion was sequenced for a study of control samples from healthy donors and cancer patients. Germline-derived CDR1 and CDR2 are LGHNT and FRNRAP. The ends were cut back, 4 bases at V and 0 bases at J, with 8 bases in the middle. This CDR3 has 14 amino acids. This table comes from immunoSEQ multiplex PCR, and its TCRdb copy is limited to in-frame clones, with some not included. The sample shows around 100,000 clones, around 89% of them seen only once. The V and J genes are TRBV12-5 and TRBJ2-3, with D possibly called TRBD1 or TRBD2 (5 bases each). Sequenced: blood. This TCR was recovered from a man aged 25-45 years in good health. CDR3 nucleotides: TGTGCTAGTGGTTCGGGACGGAGCACAGATACGCAGTATTTT. It codes for CASGSGRSTDTQYF.